Included here is one T cell receptor (beta chain) sequence, with context. Profiled with immunoSEQ multiplex PCR; TCRdb holds only in-frame clones, not every one. Here the sample spans some 150,000 clones, around 84% being singletons. The data belong to a study of blood T cell repertoires in COVID-19. The CDR3 is 12 amino acids. The germline CDR1 and CDR2 sequences are SQVTM and ANQGSEA. Trimming cost V 3 bases and J 4 bases, with 9 bases left between them. The clonotype was recovered from a human donor in a cohort sampled during active COVID-19. V is TRBV29-1 and J is TRBJ1-1; tentative D call: TRBD1 (5 bases). The sample taken for sequencing was peripheral blood. The chain's CDR3 is CSVDREPTEAFF. The CDR3 region has the DNA TGCAGCGTTGACAGGGAACCCACTGAAGCTTTCTTT.